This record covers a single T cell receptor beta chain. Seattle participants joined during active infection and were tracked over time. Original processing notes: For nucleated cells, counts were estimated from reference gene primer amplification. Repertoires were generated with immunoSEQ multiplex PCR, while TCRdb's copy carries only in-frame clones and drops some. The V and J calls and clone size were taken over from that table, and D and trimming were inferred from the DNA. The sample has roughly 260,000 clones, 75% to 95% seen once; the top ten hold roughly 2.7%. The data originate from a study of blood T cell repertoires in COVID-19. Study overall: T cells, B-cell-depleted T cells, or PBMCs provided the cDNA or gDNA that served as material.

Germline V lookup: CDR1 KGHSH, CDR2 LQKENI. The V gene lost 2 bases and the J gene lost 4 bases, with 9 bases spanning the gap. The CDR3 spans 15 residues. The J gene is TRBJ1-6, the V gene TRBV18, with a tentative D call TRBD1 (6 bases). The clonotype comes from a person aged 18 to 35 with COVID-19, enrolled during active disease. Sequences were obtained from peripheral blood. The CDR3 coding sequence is TGTGCCAGCTCACCAACCCAGGGGTATAATTCACCCCTCCACTTT. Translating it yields CASSPTQGYNSPLHF.